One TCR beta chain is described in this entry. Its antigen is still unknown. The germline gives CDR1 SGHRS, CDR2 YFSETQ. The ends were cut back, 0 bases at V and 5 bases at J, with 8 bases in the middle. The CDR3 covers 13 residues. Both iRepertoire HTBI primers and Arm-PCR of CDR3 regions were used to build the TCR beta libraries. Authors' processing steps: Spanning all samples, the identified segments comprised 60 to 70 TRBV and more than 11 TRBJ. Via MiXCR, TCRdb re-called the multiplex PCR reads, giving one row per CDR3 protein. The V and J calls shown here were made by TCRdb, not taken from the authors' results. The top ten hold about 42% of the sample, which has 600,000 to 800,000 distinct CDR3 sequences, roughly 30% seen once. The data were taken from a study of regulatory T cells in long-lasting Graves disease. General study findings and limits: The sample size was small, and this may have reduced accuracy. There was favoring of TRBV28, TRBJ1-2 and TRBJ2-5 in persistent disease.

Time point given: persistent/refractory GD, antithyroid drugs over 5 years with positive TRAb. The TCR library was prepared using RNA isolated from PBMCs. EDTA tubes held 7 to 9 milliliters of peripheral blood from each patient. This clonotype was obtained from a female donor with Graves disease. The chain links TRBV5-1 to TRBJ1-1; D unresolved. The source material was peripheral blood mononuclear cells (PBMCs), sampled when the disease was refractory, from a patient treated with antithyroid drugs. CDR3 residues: CASSLDGFTEAFF. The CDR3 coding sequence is TGCGCCAGCAGCTTGGATGGTTTTACTGAAGCTTTCTTT.